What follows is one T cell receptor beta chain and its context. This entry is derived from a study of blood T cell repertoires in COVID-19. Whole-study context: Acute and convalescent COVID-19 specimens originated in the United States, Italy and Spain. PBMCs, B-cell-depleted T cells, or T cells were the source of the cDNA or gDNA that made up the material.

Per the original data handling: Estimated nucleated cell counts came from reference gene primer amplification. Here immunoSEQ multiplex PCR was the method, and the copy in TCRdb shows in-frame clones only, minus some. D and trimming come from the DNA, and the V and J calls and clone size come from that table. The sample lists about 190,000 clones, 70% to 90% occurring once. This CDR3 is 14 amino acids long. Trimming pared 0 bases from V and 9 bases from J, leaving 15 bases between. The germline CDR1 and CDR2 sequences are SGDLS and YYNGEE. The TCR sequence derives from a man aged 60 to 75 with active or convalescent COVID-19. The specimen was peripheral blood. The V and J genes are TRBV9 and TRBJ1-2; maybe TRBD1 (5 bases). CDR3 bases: TGTGCCAGCAGCGTAGAGGTAGGGGTTAATCGCTACACCTTC. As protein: CASSVEVGVNRYTF.